The 26 T cell receptor beta chains in this list originate from one sample, sequenced in a study of T cell changes during pregnancy in multiple sclerosis. Repertoires were generated with immunoSEQ multiplex PCR, while TCRdb's copy carries only in-frame clones and drops some. The sample contains 95,000 to 100,000 clones, around 90% of which appear only once. The specimen was peripheral blood, collected in the second trimester of pregnancy. The receptors come from a female donor with multiple sclerosis, enrolled in a pregnancy study.

The chain employs TRBV29-1 and TRBJ2-6, with D perhaps matching TRBD2 (6 bases). V lost 4 bases and J lost 0, with 13 bases in between. Germline V gene lookup returns CDR1 SQVTM and CDR2 ANQGSEA. The CDR3 sequence is 16 residues long. The CDR3 reads CSVVGGLPSGANVLTF. In DNA form, the CDR3 reads TGCAGCGTTGTCGGAGGGTTACCCTCTGGGGCCAACGTCCTGACTTTC. Together with reference TRBV29-1 and TRBJ2-6, the CDR3 gives the full variable domain: SAVISQKPSRDICQRGTSLTIQCQVDSQVTMMFWYRQQPGQSLTLIATANQGSEATYESGFVIDKFPISRPNLTFSTLTVSNMSPEDSSIYLCSVVGGLPSGANVLTFGAGSRLTVL.

The chain uses TRBV5-1 and TRBJ1-2; unclear D gene. Germline CDR1 reads SGHRS; CDR2 reads YFSETQ. V dropped 0 bases and J dropped 2 bases, with 8 bases sitting between them. The CDR3 spans 14 residues. Here the CDR3 reads CASSLDVQNYGYTF. CDR3 bases: TGCGCCAGCAGCTTGGACGTACAAAACTATGGCTACACCTTC.

The V and J genes are TRBV14 and TRBJ2-5; tentative D call: TRBD2 (6 bases). The CDR3 is 16 residues long. Per the germline V gene, CDR1 is SGHDN and CDR2 is FVKESK. The germline V and J ends were trimmed by 2 bases and 0 bases, with 13 bases remaining between them. The CDR3 reads CASSQTLAGYQETQYF. The CDR3 DNA sequence: TGTGCCAGCAGCCAAACTCTCGCGGGGTACCAAGAGACCCAGTACTTC. The entire variable domain, with the rest obtained from reference TRBV14 and TRBJ2-5, is as follows: EAGVTQFPSHSVIEKGQTVTLRCDPISGHDNLYWYRRVMGKEIKFLLHFVKESKQDESGMPNNRFLAERTGGTYSTLKVQPAELEDSGVYFCASSQTLAGYQETQYFGPGTRLLVL.

The genes are TRBV7-8 and TRBJ2-1; TRBD2 agrees at 8 bases. With 5 bases clipped from V and 8 bases from J, the junction kept 8 bases outside the gene matches. This CDR3 is 14 amino acids long. Germline assignment: CDR1 SGHVS and CDR2 FQNEAQ. The CDR3 bases are TGTGCCAGCAGCCGGACTAGCTCAGGAGATGAGCAGTTCTTC. Translation: CASSRTSSGDEQFF.

CDR3 coding DNA: TGTGCCAGCACCACTAATAGCGGAATCCGGGGCTACACCTTC. It specifies CASTTNSGIRGYTF. The chain is built from TRBV6-5 and TRBJ1-2; D call uncertain. The V end was cut by 7 bases, the J end by 8 bases, with 20 bases between. The V gene's germline CDR1 is MNHEY and CDR2 SVGAGI. This CDR3 is 14 amino acids long.

The chain has TRBV19 and TRBJ1-1; D is uncertain. The germline gives CDR1 LNHDA, CDR2 SQIVND (reference sequence). This CDR3 contains 11 residues. The V and J ends lost 3 bases and 10 bases respectively, with 9 bases between them. The CDR3 nucleotides read TGTGCCAGTAGTATTGGGCGCGTAGCTTTCTTT. Amino acid sequence: CASSIGRVAFF.

The J gene is TRBJ1-1, the V gene TRBV4-2, with TRBD1 matching 9 bases. The CDR3 sequence is 15 residues long. The V gene end was trimmed by 4 bases and the J gene end by 3 bases; junction bases not matched to a gene: 6. Germline CDR1 and CDR2: LGHNA and YNFKEQ. The CDR3 nucleotides are TGTGCCAGCAGCCGAACAGGGGGCGAGGACACTGAAGCTTTCTTT. Translated, it gives CASSRTGGEDTEAFF.

At least ten counts were recorded for this clone. V is TRBV4-2 and J is TRBJ2-7; D uncertain. V was clipped by 1 base and J by 0 bases, with 7 bases between them. The CDR3 length is 14 residues. Germline V gives CDR1 LGHNA, CDR2 YNFKEQ. CDR3 amino acids: CASSQVAHSYEQYF. In nucleotides, the CDR3 is TGTGCCAGCAGCCAAGTGGCACACTCCTACGAGCAGTACTTC.

The gene calls are TRBV5-1 and TRBJ2-1; 12 bases line up with TRBD2. With V trimmed by 4 bases and J by 4 bases, 15 bases remained unmatched. The CDR3 is 19 amino acids. From germline, CDR1 is SGHRS and CDR2 YFSETQ. The CDR3 loop is CASSPGIGLAGGPYNEQFF. The CDR3 DNA reads as TGCGCCAGCAGCCCCGGTATAGGGCTAGCGGGAGGGCCTTACAATGAGCAGTTCTTC.

V usage is TRBV29-1 and J usage is TRBJ2-7; TRBD2 aligns across 7 bases. Germline V CDR1 and CDR2: SQVTM, ANQGSEA. This CDR3 has 14 amino acids. Unmatched junction bases numbered 8, after V lost 6 bases and J lost 0 bases. DNA of the CDR3: TGCAGCGTCGTGCGGGGGTCAAGCTCCTACGAGCAGTACTTC. Protein sequence: CSVVRGSSSYEQYF.

This CDR3 reads CASSLGARGTNYEQYF. In DNA form, the CDR3 reads TGTGCCAGCAGCTTAGGGGCTAGGGGAACCAACTACGAGCAGTACTTC. The chain combines TRBV7-8 with TRBJ2-7, with D perhaps matching TRBD1 (5 bases). This CDR3 has 16 residues. V lost 1 base, J lost 3 bases, and 16 bases lay in between. Germline V lookup: CDR1 SGHVS, CDR2 FQNEAQ.

The chain combines TRBV5-6 with TRBJ2-5, with a weak D call TRBD2 (6 bases). CDR1 is SGHDT, CDR2 YYEEEE, per germline. The CDR3 sequence is 16 residues long. Deletions cut 0 bases from V and 5 bases from J, with 17 bases between. Here the CDR3 reads CASSLAGSRGEETQYF. CDR3 nucleotide sequence: TGTGCCAGCAGCTTGGCCGGGTCCCGCGGGGAGGAGACCCAGTACTTC.

The chain is built from TRBV30 and TRBJ1-3; no clear D. The CDR3 spans 12 residues. Germline values: CDR1 GTSNPN, CDR2 SVGIG (reference sequence). Trimming removed 3 bases at V and 0 bases at J, with 3 bases between. Written as DNA, the CDR3 is TGTGCCTGGAGCAGCTCTGGAAACACCATATATTTT. Amino acid sequence: CAWSSSGNTIYF.

The rearrangement links TRBV19 to TRBJ2-2, with a tentative D call TRBD2 (6 bases). The germline V gene has CDR1 LNHDA and CDR2 SQIVND (reference sequence). V was shortened by 2 bases and J by 6 bases, with 16 bases between the two germline ends. This CDR3 has 16 residues. CDR3 DNA: TGTGCCAGTAGTATAAGGGCAGGGAGGTCCCCCGGGGAGCTGTTTTTT. Translation: CASSIRAGRSPGELFF.

This clone was counted a few times. The chain employs TRBV4-2 and TRBJ2-2; 9 bases align to TRBD2. J gave up 3 bases and V 3 bases, and 11 bases lay outside the gene matches. The CDR3 consists of 18 residues. Germline V lookup: CDR1 LGHNA, CDR2 YNFKEQ. The CDR3 nucleotides read TGTGCCAGCAGCCAGGTGGGGGCGGGAGGGCCGGACACCGGGGAGCTGTTTTTT. This sequence encodes CASSQVGAGGPDTGELFF.

The CDR3 nucleotides read TGTGCCAGCAGTATATGGCTCTCGGGAAGCTCCTACAATGAGCAGTTCTTC. This gives the protein CASSIWLSGSSYNEQFF. The chain couples TRBV11-2 to TRBJ2-1; D possibly corresponds to TRBD2 (5 bases). Trimming left V 6 bases short and J 0 bases short, with 18 bases between. CDR3 length: 17 residues. In germline, CDR1 is SGHAT, CDR2 FQNNGV.

The rearrangement joins TRBV2 to TRBJ1-4; 7 bases map to TRBD1. This CDR3 contains 15 residues. V lost 4 bases and J lost 14; bases outside the gene matches: 16. The germline V gene has CDR1 SNHLY and CDR2 FYNNEI. CDR3 residues: CASSVTGALFKGLFF. CDR3 nucleotides: TGTGCCAGCAGTGTTACAGGGGCGCTCTTTAAGGGGCTGTTTTTT.

The CDR3 DNA is TGTGCCAGCAGTTACTTTACAGCGGGAGGGGGAAAGACCCAGTACTTC. Translation gives CASSYFTAGGGKTQYF. The J gene is TRBJ2-5, the V gene TRBV6-5; 10 positions match TRBD2. The CDR3 has 16 amino acids. Germline CDR1 and CDR2: MNHEY and SVGAGI. The V and J ends lost 1 base and 6 bases, in that order; junction bases with no gene match: 8.

The rearrangement uses TRBV5-4 and TRBJ2-1; 15 nucleotides match TRBD2. CDR3 size: 19 residues. Trimming took 4 bases from V and 4 from J; bases not matched to a gene: 12. The germline V gene encodes CDR1 SGHNT and CDR2 YYREEE (reference sequence). The CDR3 is CASSLPRTSGRAAYNEQFF. The CDR3 DNA reads TGTGCCAGCAGCCTACCTAGGACTAGCGGGAGGGCGGCTTACAATGAGCAGTTCTTC. The variable domain in full, with the rest retrieved from reference TRBV5-4 and TRBJ2-1, is ETGVTQSPTHLIKTRGQQVTLRCSSQSGHNTVSWYQQALGQGPQFIFQYYREEENGRGNFPPRFSGLQFPNYSSELNVNALELDDSALYLCASSLPRTSGRAAYNEQFFGPGTRLTVL.

CDR3 amino acids: CASSSGQGWADTQYF. The CDR3 nucleotides are TGTGCCAGCAGCTCAGGACAGGGGTGGGCAGATACGCAGTATTTT. The gene calls are TRBV7-8 and TRBJ2-3; 9 positions match TRBD1. Germline V gene sequence: CDR1 SGHVS, CDR2 FQNEAQ. V gave up 4 bases and J gave up 4 bases; unmatched junction bases: 6. CDR3 length equals 15 residues.

This chain uses TRBV15 with TRBJ2-7; 7 nucleotides match TRBD1. Looked up from germline, CDR1 is LNHNV and CDR2 is YYDKDF (reference sequence). The CDR3 covers 13 residues. V gave up 3 bases and J gave up 6 bases; unmatched junction bases: 5. The CDR3, as DNA: TGTGCCACCAGCAGGGGACAGAGGGTCGAGCAGTACTTC. Its protein product is CATSRGQRVEQYF. The full variable domain, with the rest looked up from reference TRBV15 and TRBJ2-7, is DAMVIQNPRYQVTQFGKPVTLSCSQTLNHNVMYWYQQKSSQAPKLLFHYYDKDFNNEADTPDNFQSRRPNTSFCFLDIRSPGLGDTAMYLCATSRGQRVEQYFGPGTRLTVT.

Of note for this clone: One end of the junction fails to match germline, which may point to a read error. This rearrangement joins TRBV7-7 to TRBJ2-1; 10 bases line up with TRBD2. CDR1 and CDR2 from the germline V gene are SSHAT and FNYEAQ (reference sequence). The CDR3 loop spans 17 amino acids. CDR3 in DNA: TGTGCTAGCAGCCCAGGGGAGCGGGAGGGCCGTAAGGCTGAGCAGTTCTTC. It is translated as CASSPGEREGRKAEQFF.

This clone was counted once. The chain employs TRBV9 and TRBJ2-3; D remains unclear. V lost 5 bases and J lost 5, with 15 bases in between. The CDR3 loop spans 14 amino acids. Germline assignment: CDR1 SGDLS and CDR2 YYNGEE. The CDR3 DNA is TGTGCCAGCAGTGCCCTGCCGGGTCGAGATACGCAGTATTTT. Its protein product is CASSALPGRDTQYF.

The rearrangement links TRBV5-1 to TRBJ2-1, with 8 positions matching TRBD1. The junction had 12 bases not matched to a gene; V was cut back by 0 bases and J by 1 base. This CDR3 is built from 19 residues. The germline gives CDR1 SGHRS, CDR2 YFSETQ. CDR3 DNA: TGCGCCAGCAGCTTGGACGGGACAGGACCGCAAATTTCCTACAATGAGCAGTTCTTC. It translates to CASSLDGTGPQISYNEQFF.

A single count supports this clone. This chain uses TRBV9 with TRBJ2-3; 12 bases are shared with TRBD2. Trimming removed 3 bases from V and 2 bases from J; junction bases left unmatched: 7. This CDR3 spans 17 amino acids. CDR1 is SGDLS and CDR2 is YYNGEE in the germline V gene. DNA for the CDR3: TGTGCCAGCAGCGCAGGAAGGACTAGCGGGAACACAGATACGCAGTATTTT. Encoded protein: CASSAGRTSGNTDTQYF.

The V gene is TRBV15, the J gene TRBJ2-7; 7 positions agree with TRBD1. In germline, CDR1 is LNHNV, CDR2 YYDKDF (reference sequence). V was pared by 0 bases and J by 5 bases, with 4 bases of the junction left unmatched. The CDR3 has 14 residues. CDR3 in DNA: TGTGCCACCAGCAGAGATAGTACAGGGGACGAGCAGTACTTC. This encodes CATSRDSTGDEQYF. The variable domain in full, completed from reference TRBV15 and TRBJ2-7, reads DAMVIQNPRYQVTQFGKPVTLSCSQTLNHNVMYWYQQKSSQAPKLLFHYYDKDFNNEADTPDNFQSRRPNTSFCFLDIRSPGLGDTAMYLCATSRDSTGDEQYFGPGTRLTVT.